The source of this T cell receptor (beta chain) is a study of regulatory T cells in long-lasting Graves disease. Findings of the study overall: Only peripheral blood was studied, not thyroid tissue. Persistent patients had a count of shared public clonotypes (approximately 3,000) that exceeded that of new patients (approximately 920).

Losses at the gene ends were 0 bases for V and 3 bases for J; bases not matched to a gene: 3. The length of the CDR3 is 15 residues. Germline V gene lookup returns CDR1 SGHNT and CDR2 YYREEE (reference sequence). This clonotype was counted only a few times. Its antigen is not known. Stated time point: newly diagnosed GD, antithyroid drugs for less than 3 months. TCR sequences were obtained from RNA taken from PBMCs. Assembly of TCR beta libraries relied on iRepertoire HTBI primers together with Arm-PCR of CDR3 regions. TCRdb recomputed calls from the multiplex PCR reads with MiXCR, one row per CDR3 protein. The profile shows a few hundred thousand distinct CDR3 sequences, 20% to 25% of them singletons.

The sequence was collected from a female donor with Graves disease. The genes are TRBV5-4 and TRBJ2-1; 7 positions agree with TRBD2. Material: peripheral blood mononuclear cells (PBMCs), obtained at new diagnosis, from a patient treated with antithyroid drugs. Here the CDR3 reads CASSLGGSGYNEQFF. The CDR3 DNA sequence: TGTGCCAGCAGCTTGGGCGGGAGTGGCTACAATGAGCAGTTCTTC.